This TCR beta chain was retrieved from a study of CD8 T cells in ankylosing spondylitis. TCRdb itself ran the 5' RACE reads through MiXCR, one entry per CDR3 protein. There are a few hundred thousand distinct CDR3 sequences in the sample; approximately 20% occur only once, and about a sixth lies in the top ten. This clonotype has only a few counts. Antigen specificity is unknown. With 2 bases clipped from V and 5 bases from J, the junction kept 7 bases outside the gene matches. Germline V gene sequence: CDR1 DFQATT, CDR2 SNEGSKA (reference sequence). The CDR3 is made up of 15 amino acids. Study findings and constraints: Seemingly characteristic of ankylosing spondylitis blood was a TCR beta motif consisting of eight highly homologous variants.

Sequencing used blood, either unsorted or a sorted T cell fraction (not recorded which). The J gene is TRBJ2-2, the V gene TRBV20-1; 8 nucleotides agree with TRBD1. This sequence originates from a male donor with ankylosing spondylitis. The CDR3 bases are TGCAGTGCTAGACAGGGGGCCGTCTCGACCGGGGAGCTGTTTTTT. This translates into CSARQGAVSTGELFF.